A single count supports the clone carrying this TCR beta chain. This entry belongs to a study of cytotoxic CD8 clonotypes in ibrutinib-treated CLL. The length of the CDR3 is 11 residues. Trimming stripped 6 bases from V and 5 bases from J, with 10 bases between. CDR1 DFQATT and CDR2 SNEGSKA come from the germline V gene (reference sequence). The data were produced by immunoSEQ multiplex PCR, yet TCRdb's version contains in-frame clones alone and is incomplete. The table has 300,000 to 400,000 clones, approximately 67% seen once; the top ten hold just under 6.5%. The chain couples TRBV20-1 to TRBJ1-2; no clear D gene. This material consisted of PBMCs, taken after 36 months of ibrutinib treatment. The origin of this receptor is a human donor with chronic lymphocytic leukemia. The CDR3 DNA follows: TGCAGTGCAGGGATCGGTTATGGCTACACCTTC. Amino acid sequence: CSAGIGYGYTF.